Presented here are 5 T cell receptor beta chains from one specimen sequenced in a study of T cell responses to AZD1222 COVID-19 vaccine. The method was immunoSEQ multiplex PCR; TCRdb's version includes in-frame clones alone and lacks a portion of them. The sample shows about 140,000 clones, about four fifths of them seen only once. The sample here was peripheral blood, taken on day 0 of AZD1222 vaccination. The source is an adult in good health.

The rearrangement joins TRBV24-1 to TRBJ1-2; 10 bases match TRBD1. Germline lookup yields CDR1 KGHDR and CDR2 SFDVKD. Unmatched junction bases numbered 6, after V lost 5 bases and J lost 1 base. The CDR3 is 16 amino acids. In nucleotides, the CDR3 is TGTGCCACCAGTGGCGGGACAGGGGTTTTTAACTATGGCTACACCTTC. As protein: CATSGGTGVFNYGYTF.

The gene calls are TRBV6-5 and TRBJ2-2; D call uncertain. Germline V lookup: CDR1 MNHEY, CDR2 SVGAGI. The CDR3 has 15 amino acids. The V gene lost 5 bases and the J gene lost 1 base, with 11 bases spanning the gap. Here the CDR3 DNA reads TGTGCCAGCAGTCACTACACACTGAACACCGGGGAGCTGTTTTTT. Its translation: CASSHYTLNTGELFF.

The sample holds a few counts of this clone. V usage is TRBV28 and J usage is TRBJ2-3; perhaps D is TRBD1 or TRBD2 (5 bases each). The germline V gene encodes CDR1 MDHEN and CDR2 SYDVKM. The germline V and J ends were trimmed by 8 bases and 6 bases, with 27 bases remaining between them. The CDR3 is 17 residues long. CDR3: CASGLPMTRPRGDTQYF. CDR3 bases: TGTGCCAGCGGACTCCCCATGACTCGTCCGAGGGGTGATACGCAGTATTTT.

The rearrangement links TRBV14 to TRBJ2-2, with D perhaps given as TRBD1 or TRBD2 (5 bases each). V was clipped by 6 bases and J by 4 bases, with 12 bases between them. This CDR3 is built from 14 residues. Germline CDR1 SGHDN, CDR2 FVKESK. The CDR3 DNA reads as TGTGCCAGCAGGCGGGCAGGGACCACCGGGGAGCTGTTTTTT. As protein: CASRRAGTTGELFF.

The J gene is TRBJ1-2, the V gene TRBV7-9, with 9 bases fitting TRBD1. CDR1 is SEHNR and CDR2 is FQNEAQ in the germline V gene (reference sequence). The CDR3 runs 15 residues. Trimming took 1 base from V and 1 from J; bases not matched to a gene: 1. The CDR3 here is CASSLGGQGNYGYTF. The CDR3 nucleotides read TGTGCCAGCAGCTTAGGGGGACAGGGTAACTATGGCTACACCTTC.